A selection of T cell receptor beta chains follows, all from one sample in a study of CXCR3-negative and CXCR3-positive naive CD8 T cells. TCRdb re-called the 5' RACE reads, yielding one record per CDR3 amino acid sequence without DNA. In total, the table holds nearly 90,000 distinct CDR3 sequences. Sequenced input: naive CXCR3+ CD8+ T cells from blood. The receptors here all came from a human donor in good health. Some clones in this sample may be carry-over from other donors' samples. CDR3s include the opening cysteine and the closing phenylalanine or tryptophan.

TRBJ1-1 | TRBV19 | CASSIPSGGMDTEAFF
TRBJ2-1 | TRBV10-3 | CAISESGGSSYNEQFF
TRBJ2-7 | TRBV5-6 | CASSTGWVYEQYF
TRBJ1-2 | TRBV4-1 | CASSQDRLQGDNYGYTF
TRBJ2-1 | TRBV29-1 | CSVDAGAYNEQFF
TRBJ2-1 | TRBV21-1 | CAFRTSAEEYNEQFF
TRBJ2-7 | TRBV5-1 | CASSLTGEAYEQYF
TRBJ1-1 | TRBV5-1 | CASSLLGRGDTEAFF
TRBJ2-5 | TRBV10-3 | CAISSEDRQETQYF
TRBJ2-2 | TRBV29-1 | CSVEARPGELFF
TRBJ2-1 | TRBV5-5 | CASSLVRGPLNEQFF
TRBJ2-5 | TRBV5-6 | CASSWDRGWETQYF
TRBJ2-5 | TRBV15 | CATSRDSGGAETQYF
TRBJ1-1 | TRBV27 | CASSSGREAFF
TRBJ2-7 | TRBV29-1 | CSVEEGRGHPSEQYF
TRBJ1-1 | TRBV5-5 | CASSLEWGRRTEAFF
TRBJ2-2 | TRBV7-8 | CASTTAADGNTGELFF
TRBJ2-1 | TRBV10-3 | CAIVDTSGRYDEQFF
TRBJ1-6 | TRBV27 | CASRPLMSSYNSPLHF
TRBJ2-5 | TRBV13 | CASSQGLAGSWETQYF
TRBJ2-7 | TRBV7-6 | CASSEGLAVYEQYF
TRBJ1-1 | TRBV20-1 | CSARRTDDTEAFF
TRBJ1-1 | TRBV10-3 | CAISEGANTEAFF
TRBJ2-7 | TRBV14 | CASSQDLGQGYEQYF
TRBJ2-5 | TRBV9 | CASSVAGGEVTETQYF
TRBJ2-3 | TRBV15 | CATSRRGGEPTDTQYF
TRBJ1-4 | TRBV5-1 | CASGQIGTNEKLFF
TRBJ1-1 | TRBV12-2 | CASRSFPGRGTEAFF
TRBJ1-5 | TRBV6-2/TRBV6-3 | CASSETGGYNSNQPQHF
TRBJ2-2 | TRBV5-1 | CASTLGGENGELFF
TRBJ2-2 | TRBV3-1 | CASSLRSSGSMGGELFF
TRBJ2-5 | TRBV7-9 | CASSQLRGKIEEETQYF
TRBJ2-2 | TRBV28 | CASSFAAGGYSGELFF
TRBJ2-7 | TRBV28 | CASSLLGSEQYF
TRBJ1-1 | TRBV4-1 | CASSQIFRDTFGTEAFF
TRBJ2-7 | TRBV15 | CATKEGPDAYEQYF
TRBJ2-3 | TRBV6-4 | CASRAGTTTDTQYF
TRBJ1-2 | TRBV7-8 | CASSLGETGGREGYTF
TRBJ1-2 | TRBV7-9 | CASNEWEEANYGYTF
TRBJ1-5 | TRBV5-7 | CASSLTESLQPQHF
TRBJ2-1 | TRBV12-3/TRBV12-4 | CASVSSDPLGDEQFF
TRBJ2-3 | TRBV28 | CASSPSTDTQYF